The T cell receptor (beta chain) under discussion was sequenced for a study of cytomegalovirus exposure and HLA in healthy donors. Details on this clone: Its antigen remains unidentified.

Primers for the PCR totalled 60 Vbeta and 13 Jbeta. As handled by the study authors: Among the unique TCR beta chains that a later analysis counted, roughly 80 million in all, 10 million to 11 million were shared. Using immunoSEQ multiplex PCR, the repertoire was profiled, and TCRdb retains in-frame clones only, with some absent. V, J and clone size were drawn from that table, and D and trimming were deduced from the DNA. The repertoire has about 170,000 clones, about 73% of them found once; the top ten carry about 12%. The study's findings and limits: Association of approximately 16,000 TCR beta sequences with HLA alleles was found at 0.05 false discovery rate in a later analysis. DRB1 had the most TCR associations and HLA-C the fewest, a later analysis found, with rates varying by HLA locus.

Germline CDR1 is SGHRS and CDR2 is YFSETQ. V lost 0 bases to trimming and J lost 6 bases; unmatched junction nucleotides: 5. This CDR3 spans 15 amino acids. This chain links TRBV5-1 with TRBJ1-5; 8 nucleotides match TRBD1. This TCR was recovered from a woman between 50 and 59 years old in good health and CMV-seropositive. Sequencing was performed on PBMCs. CDR3 in DNA: TGCGCCAGCAGCTTGGCGACAGGGGAAGGTCAGCCCCAGCATTTT. Amino acid sequence: CASSLATGEGQPQHF.